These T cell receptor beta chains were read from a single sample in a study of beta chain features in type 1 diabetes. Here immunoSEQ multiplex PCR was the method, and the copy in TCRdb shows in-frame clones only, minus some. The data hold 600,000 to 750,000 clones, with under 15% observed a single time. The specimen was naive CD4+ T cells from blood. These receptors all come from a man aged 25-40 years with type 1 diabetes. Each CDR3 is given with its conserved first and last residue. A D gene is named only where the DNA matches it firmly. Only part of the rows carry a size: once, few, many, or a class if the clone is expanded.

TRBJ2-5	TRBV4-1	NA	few	CASSQDGQAASGETQYF	TGCGCCAGCAGCCAAGATGGGCAGGCTGCCTCGGGAGAGACCCAGTACTTC
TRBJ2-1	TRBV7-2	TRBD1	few	CASSTGALREQFF	TGTGCCAGCAGCACAGGGGCTCTCAGAGAGCAGTTCTTC
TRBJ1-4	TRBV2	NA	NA	CASRPPELGREKLFF	TGTGCCAGCAGACCTCCGGAGTTAGGCAGGGAAAAACTGTTTTTT
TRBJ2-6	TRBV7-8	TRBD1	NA	CASSSTGGTNVLTF	TGTGCCAGCAGCTCTACAGGGGGTACCAACGTCCTGACTTTC
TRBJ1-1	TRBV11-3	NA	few	CASSPGANTEAFF	TGTGCCAGCAGCCCCGGGGCGAACACTGAAGCTTTCTTT
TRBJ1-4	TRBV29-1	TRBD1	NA	CSAKGGINEKLFF	TGCAGCGCCAAAGGGGGCATTAATGAAAAACTGTTTTTT
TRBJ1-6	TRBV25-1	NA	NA	CASSPKLNSPLHF	TGTGCCAGCAGTCCCAAACTTAATTCACCCCTCCACTTT
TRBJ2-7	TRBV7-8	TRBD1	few	CASSLVSTGGYEQYF	TGTGCCAGCAGCTTAGTGAGCACAGGGGGTTACGAGCAGTACTTC
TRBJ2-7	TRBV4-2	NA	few	CASSQGRDEQYF	TGTGCCAGCAGCCAAGGCCGGGACGAGCAGTACTTC
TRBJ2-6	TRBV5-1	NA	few	CASSLLSGSGANVLTF	TGCGCCAGCAGCTTGCTCTCTGGCTCTGGGGCCAACGTCCTGACTTTC
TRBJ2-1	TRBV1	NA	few	CTSSHEPGQRHNEQFF	TGCACCAGCAGCCACGAACCGGGACAGCGGCACAATGAGCAGTTCTTC
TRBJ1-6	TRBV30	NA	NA	CAGRRNTNSPLHF	TGTGCCGGAAGGAGGAACACTAATTCACCCCTCCACTTT
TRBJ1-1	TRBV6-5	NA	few	CASSDDMNTEAFF	TGTGCCAGCAGTGATGATATGAACACTGAAGCTTTCTTT
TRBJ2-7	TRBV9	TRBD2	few	CASSPEVGLAGTSYEQYF	TGTGCCAGCAGCCCAGAAGTCGGACTAGCGGGGACGTCCTACGAGCAGTACTTC
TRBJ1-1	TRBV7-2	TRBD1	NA	CASSLQGVVTEAFF	TGTGCCAGCAGCTTACAGGGGGTAGTCACTGAAGCTTTCTTT
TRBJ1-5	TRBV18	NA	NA	CASSLGDGQPQHF	TGTGCCAGCTCTCTAGGGGACGGTCAGCCCCAGCATTTT
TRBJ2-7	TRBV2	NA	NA	CASSDRGHWYEQYF	TGTGCCAGCAGTGATAGGGGACACTGGTACGAGCAGTACTTC
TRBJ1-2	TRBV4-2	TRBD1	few	CASSPTGGENYGYTF	TGTGCCAGCAGCCCAACAGGGGGGGAAAACTATGGCTACACCTTC
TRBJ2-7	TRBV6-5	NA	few	CASSYSAATYEQYF	TGTGCCAGCAGTTACTCAGCAGCTACCTACGAGCAGTACTTC
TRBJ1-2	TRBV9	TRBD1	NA	CASSLDRSYTF	TGTGCCAGCAGCCTGGACAGGAGCTACACCTTC
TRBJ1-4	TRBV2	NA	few	CASWEQGYEKLFF	TGTGCCAGCTGGGAGCAGGGGTATGAAAAACTGTTTTTT